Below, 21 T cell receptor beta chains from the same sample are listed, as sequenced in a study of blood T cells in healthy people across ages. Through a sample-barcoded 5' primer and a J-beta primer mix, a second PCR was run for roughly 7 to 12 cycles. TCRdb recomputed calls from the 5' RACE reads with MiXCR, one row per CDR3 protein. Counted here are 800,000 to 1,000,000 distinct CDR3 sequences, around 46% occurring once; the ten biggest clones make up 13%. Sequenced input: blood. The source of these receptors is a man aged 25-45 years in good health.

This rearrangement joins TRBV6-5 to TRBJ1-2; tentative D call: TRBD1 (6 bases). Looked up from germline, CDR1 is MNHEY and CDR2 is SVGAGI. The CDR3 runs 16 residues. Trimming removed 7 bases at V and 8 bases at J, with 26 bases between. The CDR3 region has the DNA TGTGCCAGCACTCCCGGGGGGGCGCCGAATCGGGACGGCTACACCTTC. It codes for CASTPGGAPNRDGYTF.

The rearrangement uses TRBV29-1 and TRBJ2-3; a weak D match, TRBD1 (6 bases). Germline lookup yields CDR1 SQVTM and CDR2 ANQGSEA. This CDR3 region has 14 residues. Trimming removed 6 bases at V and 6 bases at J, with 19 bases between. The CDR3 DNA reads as TGCAGCGTCGTGCATCCAGGGGTGGAGGATACGCAGTATTTT. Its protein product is CSVVHPGVEDTQYF.

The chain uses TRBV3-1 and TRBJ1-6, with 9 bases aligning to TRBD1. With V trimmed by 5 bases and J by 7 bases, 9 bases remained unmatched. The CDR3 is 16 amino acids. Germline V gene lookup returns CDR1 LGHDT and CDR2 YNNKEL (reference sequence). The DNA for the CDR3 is TGTGCCAGCAGCAGAATGGGACAGGGCCTAAATTCACCCCTCCACTTT. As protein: CASSRMGQGLNSPLHF.

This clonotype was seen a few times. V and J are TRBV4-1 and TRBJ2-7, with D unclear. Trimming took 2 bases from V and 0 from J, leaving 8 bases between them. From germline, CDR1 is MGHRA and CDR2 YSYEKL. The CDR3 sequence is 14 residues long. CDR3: CASSQFAVSYEQYF. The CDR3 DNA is TGCGCCAGCAGCCAATTTGCCGTCTCCTACGAGCAGTACTTC.

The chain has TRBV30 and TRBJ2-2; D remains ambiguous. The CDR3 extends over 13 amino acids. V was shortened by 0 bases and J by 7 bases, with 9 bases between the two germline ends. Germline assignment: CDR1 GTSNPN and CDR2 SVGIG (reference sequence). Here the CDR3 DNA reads TGTGCCTGGAGTGTACTGGTAATCGGGGAGCTGTTTTTT. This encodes CAWSVLVIGELFF.

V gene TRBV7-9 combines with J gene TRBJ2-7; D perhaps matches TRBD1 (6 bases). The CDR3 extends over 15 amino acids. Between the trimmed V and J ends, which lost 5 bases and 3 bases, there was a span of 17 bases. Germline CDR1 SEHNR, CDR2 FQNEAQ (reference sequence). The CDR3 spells CASSGPGQVLYEQYF. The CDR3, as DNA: TGTGCCAGCAGCGGTCCGGGACAAGTCCTCTACGAGCAGTACTTC.

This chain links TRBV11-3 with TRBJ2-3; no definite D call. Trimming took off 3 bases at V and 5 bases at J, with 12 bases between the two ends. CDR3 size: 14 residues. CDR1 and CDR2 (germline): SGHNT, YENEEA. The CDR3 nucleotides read TGTGCCAGCAGCTTTGGACGGAACGAAGATACGCAGTATTTT. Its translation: CASSFGRNEDTQYF. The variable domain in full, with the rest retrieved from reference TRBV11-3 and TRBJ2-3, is EAGVVQSPRYKIIEKKQPVAFWCNPISGHNTLYWYLQNLGQGPELLIRYENEEAVDDSQLPKDRFSAERLKGVDSTLKIQPAELGDSAVYLCASSFGRNEDTQYFGPGTRLTVL.

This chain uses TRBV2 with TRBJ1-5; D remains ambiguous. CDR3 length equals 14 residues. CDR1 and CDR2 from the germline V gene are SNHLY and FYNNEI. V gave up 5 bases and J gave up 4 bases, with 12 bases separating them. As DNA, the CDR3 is TGTGCCAGCAGTAAGGAGGCCGGGAATCAGCCCCAGCATTTT. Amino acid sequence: CASSKEAGNQPQHF.

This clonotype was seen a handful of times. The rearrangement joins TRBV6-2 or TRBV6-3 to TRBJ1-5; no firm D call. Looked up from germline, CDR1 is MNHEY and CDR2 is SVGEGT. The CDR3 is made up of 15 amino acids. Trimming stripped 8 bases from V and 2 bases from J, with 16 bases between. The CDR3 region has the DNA TGTGCCAGCGCCGCCTGGAGGGATGGCAATCAGCCCCAGCATTTT. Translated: CASAAWRDGNQPQHF.

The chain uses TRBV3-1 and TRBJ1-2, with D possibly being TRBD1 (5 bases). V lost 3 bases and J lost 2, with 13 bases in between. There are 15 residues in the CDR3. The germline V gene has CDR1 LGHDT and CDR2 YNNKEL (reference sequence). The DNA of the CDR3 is TGTGCCAGCAGCCAGGGACTGACACGGAACTATGGCTACACCTTC. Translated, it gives CASSQGLTRNYGYTF.

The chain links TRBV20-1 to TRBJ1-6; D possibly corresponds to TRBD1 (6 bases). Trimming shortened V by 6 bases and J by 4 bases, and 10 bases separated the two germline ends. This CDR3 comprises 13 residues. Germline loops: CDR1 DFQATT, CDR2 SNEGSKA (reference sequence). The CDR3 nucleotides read TGCAGTGCCCGGACAGAATATAATTCACCCCTCCACTTT. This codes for CSARTEYNSPLHF.

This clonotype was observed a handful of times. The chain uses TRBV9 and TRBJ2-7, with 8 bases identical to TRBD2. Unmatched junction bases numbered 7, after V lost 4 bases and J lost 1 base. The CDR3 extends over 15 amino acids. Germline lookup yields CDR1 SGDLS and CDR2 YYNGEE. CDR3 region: CASSKSGGGSYEQYF. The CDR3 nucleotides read TGTGCCAGCAGCAAAAGCGGGGGAGGTTCCTACGAGCAGTACTTC.

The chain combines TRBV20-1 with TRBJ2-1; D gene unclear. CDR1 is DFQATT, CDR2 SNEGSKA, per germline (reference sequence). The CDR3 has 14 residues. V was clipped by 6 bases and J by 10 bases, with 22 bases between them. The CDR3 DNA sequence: TGCAGTGCGAAGACGGCAGAGGCTCAATGGGAGCAGTTCTTC. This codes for CSAKTAEAQWEQFF.

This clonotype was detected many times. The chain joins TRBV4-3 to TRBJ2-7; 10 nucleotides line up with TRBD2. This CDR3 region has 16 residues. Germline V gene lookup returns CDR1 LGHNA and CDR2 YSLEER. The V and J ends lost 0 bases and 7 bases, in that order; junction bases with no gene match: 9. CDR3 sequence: CASSQDLSAGGQEQYF. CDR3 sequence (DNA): TGCGCCAGCAGCCAAGATCTTTCAGCGGGGGGGCAGGAGCAGTACTTC.

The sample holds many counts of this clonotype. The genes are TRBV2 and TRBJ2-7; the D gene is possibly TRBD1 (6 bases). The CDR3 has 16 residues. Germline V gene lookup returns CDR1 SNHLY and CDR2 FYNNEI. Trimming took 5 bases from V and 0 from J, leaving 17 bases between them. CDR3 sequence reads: CASSSQGTTLSYEQYF. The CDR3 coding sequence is TGTGCCAGCAGTTCCCAGGGGACAACCCTCTCCTACGAGCAGTACTTC.

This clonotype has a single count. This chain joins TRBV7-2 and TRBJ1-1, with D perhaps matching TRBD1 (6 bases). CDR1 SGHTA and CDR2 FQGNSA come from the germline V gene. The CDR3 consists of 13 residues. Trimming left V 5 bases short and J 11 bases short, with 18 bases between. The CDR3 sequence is CASSPQGLTEAFF. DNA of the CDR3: TGTGCCAGCAGCCCCCAGGGGCTCACAGAGGCTTTCTTT.

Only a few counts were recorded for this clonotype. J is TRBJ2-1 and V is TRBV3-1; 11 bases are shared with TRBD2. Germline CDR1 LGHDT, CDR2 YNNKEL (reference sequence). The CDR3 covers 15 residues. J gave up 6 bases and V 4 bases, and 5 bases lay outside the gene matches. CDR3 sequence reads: CASSPTTSGGNEQFF. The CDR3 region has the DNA TGTGCCAGCAGCCCAACTACTAGCGGGGGCAATGAGCAGTTCTTC.

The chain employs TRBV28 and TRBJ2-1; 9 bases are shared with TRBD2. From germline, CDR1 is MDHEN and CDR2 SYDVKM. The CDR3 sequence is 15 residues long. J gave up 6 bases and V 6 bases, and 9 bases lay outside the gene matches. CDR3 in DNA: TGTGCCAGCAGCCCCGAGCGGGGGGATCCCAATGAGCAGTTCTTC. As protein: CASSPERGDPNEQFF.

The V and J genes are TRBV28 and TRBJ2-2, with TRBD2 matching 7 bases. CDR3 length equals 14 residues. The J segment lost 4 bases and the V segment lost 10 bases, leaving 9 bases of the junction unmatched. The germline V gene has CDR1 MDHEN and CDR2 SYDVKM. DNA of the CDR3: TGTGCCACAGAGGCGGGAGAAGTCACCGGGGAGCTGTTTTTT. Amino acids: CATEAGEVTGELFF.

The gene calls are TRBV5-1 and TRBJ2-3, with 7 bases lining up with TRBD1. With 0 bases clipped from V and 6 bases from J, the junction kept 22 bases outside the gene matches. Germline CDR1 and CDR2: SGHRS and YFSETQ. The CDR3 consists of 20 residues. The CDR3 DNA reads TGCGCCAGCAGCTTGGGCCGAGCGGCAGCAGGGGGTGGCATGGGGGATACGCAGTATTTT. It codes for CASSLGRAAAGGGMGDTQYF.

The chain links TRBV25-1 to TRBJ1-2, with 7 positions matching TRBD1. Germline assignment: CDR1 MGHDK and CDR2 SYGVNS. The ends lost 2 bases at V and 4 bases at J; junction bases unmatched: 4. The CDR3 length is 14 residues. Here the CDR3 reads CASSEQGVFYGYTF. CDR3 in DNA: TGTGCCAGCAGTGAACAGGGGGTATTCTATGGCTACACCTTC.